This T cell receptor (beta chain) was sequenced during a study of technical replicates of blood from a few donors. The assay was immunoSEQ multiplex PCR, and TCRdb's table has in-frame clones only and misses some. The table records 60,000 to 90,000 clones, around 97% of them present only once. From germline, CDR1 is DFQATT and CDR2 SNEGSKA (reference sequence). V was trimmed by 7 bases and J by 6 bases, leaving 12 bases between them. This CDR3 has 11 amino acids. The clonotype originates from a human donor in good health. Sequenced input: T cells isolated from PBMCs. V and J are TRBV20-1 and TRBJ1-2; no firm D call. This CDR3 is CSVVAVNGYTF. The CDR3, as DNA: TGCAGTGTGGTCGCGGTAAATGGCTACACCTTC.